Below, 18 T cell receptor beta chains from the same sample are listed, as sequenced in a study of shared clonotypes between healthy human individuals. Sequencing was performed with immunoSEQ multiplex PCR; in TCRdb, only in-frame clones are kept and a portion is missing. This table has some 1.5 million clones, more than 95% appearing once. The sequencing input was naive CD4+ T cells sorted from blood. The subset: CD45RA+ positively selected. Receptors were obtained from a man younger than 40 in good health.

The CDR3 loop reads CASRGANQPQHF. The DNA for the CDR3 is TGCGCCAGCAGAGGGGCCAATCAGCCCCAGCATTTT. V gene TRBV10-1 combines with J gene TRBJ1-5; possibly TRBD1 for D (5 bases). Trimming stripped 6 bases from V and 3 bases from J, with 6 bases between. The CDR3 has 12 amino acids. Germline CDR1 reads WNHNN; CDR2 reads SYGVQD (reference sequence).

The rearrangement uses TRBV10-1 and TRBJ2-1; 9 bases are a match to TRBD2. V dropped 8 bases and J dropped 12; count of bases not matched to a gene: 8. The CDR3 spans 12 residues. The germline V gene encodes CDR1 WNHNN and CDR2 SYGVQD (reference sequence). The CDR3 bases are TGCGCCAGCTTTGGTAGCGGGAGACGGCAGTTCTTC. It is translated as CASFGSGRRQFF.

This clone was observed a single time. This CDR3 reads CASSPPGLVYEQYF. CDR3 nucleotides: TGTGCCAGCAGCCCCCCGGGACTAGTCTACGAGCAGTACTTC. The chain links TRBV11-2 to TRBJ2-7; 8 positions match TRBD2. The CDR3 contains 14 residues. In germline, CDR1 is SGHAT, CDR2 FQNNGV. Trimming cost V 5 bases and J 3 bases; bases outside gene matches: 6.

V gene TRBV7-9 combines with J gene TRBJ2-1, with D tentatively TRBD2 (5 bases). The germline V gene has CDR1 SEHNR and CDR2 FQNEAQ (reference sequence). The length of the CDR3 is 15 residues. The V end lost 5 bases, the J end lost 4 bases, and 15 bases lay between the germline ends. In nucleotides, the CDR3 is TGTGCCAGCAGCCTTGAGGGAAGGCATTACAATGAGCAGTTCTTC. It specifies CASSLEGRHYNEQFF.

This sequence joins TRBV6-6 and TRBJ2-2, with D maybe TRBD2 (6 bases). Looked up from germline, CDR1 is MNHNY and CDR2 is SVGAGI (reference sequence). The CDR3 contains 14 residues. Trimming removed 7 bases from V and 2 bases from J, with 11 bases in between. The CDR3 loop is CASKSSANTGELFF. The CDR3 DNA reads TGTGCCAGCAAGTCTAGCGCCAACACCGGGGAGCTGTTTTTT.

This clone showed up just once. The chain couples TRBV5-4 to TRBJ2-6, with D uncertain. The germline V and J ends were trimmed by 2 bases and 2 bases, with 5 bases remaining between them. The CDR3 runs 14 residues. Germline V gene lookup returns CDR1 SGHNT and CDR2 YYREEE (reference sequence). The chain's CDR3 is CASSFPTGANVLTF. The DNA for the CDR3 is TGTGCCAGCAGCTTCCCCACTGGGGCCAACGTCCTGACTTTC.

Remarks on this clone: At the DNA level, this CDR3 is encoded by other sequences in the same sample as well. The rearrangement links TRBV6-6 to TRBJ2-3; D is unclear. The CDR3 length is 12 residues. V shed 2 bases and J shed 1 base, with 1 base lying between them. Germline V gene sequence: CDR1 MNHNY, CDR2 SVGAGI (reference sequence). This CDR3 reads CASSYGTDTQYF. In nucleotides, the CDR3 is TGTGCCAGCAGTTACGGCACAGATACGCAGTATTTT.

The chain links TRBV28 to TRBJ2-1; 10 bases are a match to TRBD2. V dropped 6 bases and J dropped 2; count of bases not matched to a gene: 7. Germline V gene lookup returns CDR1 MDHEN and CDR2 SYDVKM. This CDR3 spans 16 amino acids. CDR3 nucleotides: TGTGCCAGCAGACCCGGGACTAGCGAGACCTACAATGAGCAGTTCTTC. Its translation is CASRPGTSETYNEQFF.

The chain carries TRBV15 and TRBJ2-3; possibly TRBD1 for D (6 bases). The CDR3 consists of 15 residues. Germline assignment: CDR1 LNHNV and CDR2 YYDKDF (reference sequence). Deletions cut 3 bases from V and 2 bases from J, with 12 bases between. The CDR3 region has the DNA TGTGCCACCAGCAGGCTCGGACAGTCCACAGATACGCAGTATTTT. Residues: CATSRLGQSTDTQYF.

The J gene is TRBJ2-2, the V gene TRBV15; 10 bases match TRBD1. The CDR3 consists of 16 residues. Trimming at V came to 8 bases and at J to 2 bases, leaving 8 bases not matched to a gene. CDR1 and CDR2 (germline): LNHNV, YYDKDF (reference sequence). The CDR3 protein is CATGTGVWPNTGELFF. The DNA for the CDR3 is TGTGCCACCGGGACAGGGGTTTGGCCAAACACCGGGGAGCTGTTTTTT.

The CDR3 DNA sequence: TGTGCCAGCAGCTTAGTGCAGGGGGCGCCGACTGAAGCTTTCTTT. It translates to CASSLVQGAPTEAFF. The gene calls are TRBV7-9 and TRBJ1-1; 8 bases align to TRBD1. The CDR3 loop spans 15 amino acids. Germline CDR1 reads SEHNR; CDR2 reads FQNEAQ (reference sequence). V was clipped by 1 base and J by 5 bases; unmatched bases: 6.

This sequence joins TRBV2 and TRBJ2-2; TRBD2 agrees at 12 bases. Germline V gene data show CDR1 as SNHLY and CDR2 as FYNNEI. Trimming took 6 bases from V and 1 from J; bases not matched to a gene: 18. This CDR3 contains 21 residues. Written as DNA, the CDR3 is TGTGCCAGCAGACAAATCGGGGCGACTAGCGGGGGTCCCCTGAACACCGGGGAGCTGTTTTTT. This sequence encodes CASRQIGATSGGPLNTGELFF. The variable domain in full, completed from reference TRBV2 and TRBJ2-2, reads EPEVTQTPSHQVTQMGQEVILRCVPISNHLYFYWYRQILGQKVEFLVSFYNNEISEKSEIFDDQFSVERPDGSNFTLKIRSTKLEDSAMYFCASRQIGATSGGPLNTGELFFGEGSRLTVL.

The chain is built from TRBV5-5 and TRBJ2-1; tentative D call: TRBD1 (6 bases). Trimming removed 2 bases from V and 6 bases from J, with 18 bases in between. The CDR3 sequence is 16 residues long. Germline V lookup: CDR1 SGHKS, CDR2 YYEKEE (reference sequence). The CDR3 coding sequence is TGTGCCAGCAGCTTTACTCCCAACAGGGAAATCAATGAGCAGTTCTTC. This encodes CASSFTPNREINEQFF.

The chain employs TRBV19 and TRBJ1-4; 7 bases are a match to TRBD1. This CDR3 is 14 amino acids long. Germline trimming cut 5 bases from V and 4 bases from J; bases unmatched to any gene: 4. Germline CDR1 reads LNHDA; CDR2 reads SQIVND (reference sequence). The CDR3 DNA sequence: TGTGCCAGTAGTCCGGGACAGAGTAATGAAAAACTGTTTTTT. This encodes CASSPGQSNEKLFF.

V and J are TRBV7-9 and TRBJ1-2; 8 bases align to TRBD1. Trimming cost V 5 bases and J 6 bases; bases outside gene matches: 11. CDR1 is SEHNR, CDR2 FQNEAQ, per germline (reference sequence). CDR3 length: 15 amino acids. The chain's CDR3 is CASSQIAGGADGYTF. CDR3 bases: TGTGCCAGCAGCCAAATCGCAGGGGGCGCGGATGGCTACACCTTC.

The chain joins TRBV6-1 to TRBJ2-7, with TRBD2 matching over 10 bases. There are 12 residues in the CDR3. The V and J ends lost 8 bases and 4 bases, in that order; junction bases with no gene match: 2. Germline values: CDR1 MNHNS, CDR2 SASEGT. As DNA, the CDR3 is TGTGCCAGCGCTAGCGGGAGTTACGAGCAGTACTTC. It specifies CASASGSYEQYF.

V usage is TRBV5-8 and J usage is TRBJ2-6, with D unresolved. V was cut by 0 bases and J by 4 bases, with 11 bases left in between. The CDR3 extends over 16 amino acids. The germline gives CDR1 SGHTS, CDR2 YDEGEE. CDR3 coding DNA: TGTGCCAGCAGCTTGGGTACAAAAACAGGGGCCAACGTCCTGACTTTC. Translated, it gives CASSLGTKTGANVLTF.

This chain joins TRBV28 and TRBJ2-7; D unresolved. The CDR3 is made up of 13 amino acids. Germline V gives CDR1 MDHEN, CDR2 SYDVKM. V lost 2 bases to trimming and J lost 3 bases, with 8 bases between them. The CDR3 spells CASSLGAFYEQYF. DNA of the CDR3: TGTGCCAGCAGTTTAGGTGCCTTCTACGAGCAGTACTTC.